Below are 5 T cell receptor beta chains sequenced from a single sample in a study of CD8+ T cells in alopecia areata. Noted treatment: oral pan-JAK inhibitor, 5-10 mg twice daily. Extraction and reverse transcription of RNA yielded cDNA as the sequencing template. Using immunoSEQ multiplex PCR, the repertoire was profiled, and TCRdb retains in-frame clones only, with some absent. The data hold roughly 100,000 clones, with over 75% observed a single time. The source was CD8+ T cells sorted from blood, collected at approximately week 30, from a patient treated with tofacitinib. The receptors stem from a human donor with alopecia areata.

The V and J genes are TRBV29-1 and TRBJ2-7; 7 bases agree with TRBD2. The CDR3 contains 11 residues. Germline CDR1 reads SQVTM; CDR2 reads ANQGSEA. The trim removed 6 bases at V and 3 bases at J, leaving 2 bases unmatched. CDR3 bases: TGCAGCGTCGGCGGGAGCTACGAGCAGTACTTC. The encoded protein is CSVGGSYEQYF.

The V call is TRBV27, the J call TRBJ2-3; maybe TRBD2 (6 bases). CDR1 and CDR2 from the germline V gene are MNHEY and SMNVEV (reference sequence). The CDR3 sequence is 15 residues long. V was cut by 6 bases and J by 3 bases, with 16 bases left in between. CDR3 residues: CASSPGGIGTDTQYF. Written as DNA, the CDR3 is TGTGCCAGCAGCCCTGGGGGGATTGGGACAGATACGCAGTATTTT.

The rearrangement joins TRBV14 to TRBJ2-7; tentative D call: TRBD2 (5 bases). The CDR3 consists of 15 residues. CDR1 and CDR2 from the germline V gene are SGHDN and FVKESK. Trimming left V 1 base short and J 1 base short, with 11 bases between. CDR3 protein: CASSQGPTGSYEQYF. CDR3 DNA sequence: TGTGCCAGCAGCCAAGGCCCGACGGGGTCCTACGAGCAGTACTTC.

In the case of this clone: In the same sample, other DNA sequences code for this CDR3. V gene TRBV19 combines with J gene TRBJ2-7, with D unclear. This CDR3 is built from 11 residues. Trimming stripped 8 bases from V and 3 bases from J, with 8 bases between. Germline values: CDR1 LNHDA, CDR2 SQIVND (reference sequence). CDR3 residues: CASSGGYEQYF. As DNA, the CDR3 is TGTGCCAGTTCTGGCGGCTACGAGCAGTACTTC.

The chain couples TRBV2 to TRBJ2-5; 13 bases fit TRBD2. Germline trimming cut 7 bases from V and 5 bases from J; bases unmatched to any gene: 7. Looked up from germline, CDR1 is SNHLY and CDR2 is FYNNEI. The CDR3 is 15 residues long. The CDR3 sequence: CASIPTSGGRETQYF. The CDR3 DNA reads TGTGCCAGCATCCCGACTAGCGGGGGGCGGGAGACCCAGTACTTC.